This T cell receptor beta chain was observed in a study of OX40 agonist ivuxolimab in advanced cancers. Across the whole study: The diagnoses of dose-escalation patients were hepatocellular carcinoma, melanoma, renal cell or head and neck cancer.

Germline values: CDR1 SGDLS, CDR2 YYNGEE. The ends were cut back, 4 bases at V and 5 bases at J, with 13 bases in the middle. This CDR3 has 14 amino acids. Method: immunoSEQ multiplex PCR; TCRdb's copy keeps in-frame clones and lacks some. The sample records some 100,000 clones, around 84% being singletons. This clonotype was obtained from an adult with an advanced solid tumor such as melanoma, head and neck, liver or kidney cancer. This rearrangement joins TRBV9 to TRBJ2-1; D possibly uses TRBD1 or TRBD2 (5 bases each). The sequences come from CD4+ or CD8+ T cells sorted from blood, collected in a trial of the OX40 agonist ivuxolimab. The DNA for the CDR3 is TGTGCCAGCAGCCCCGGGACCAGGGACAATGAGCAGTTCTTC. Its protein is CASSPGTRDNEQFF. The full variable domain, completed using reference TRBV9 and TRBJ2-1, is DSGVTQTPKHLITATGQRVTLRCSPRSGDLSVYWYQQSLDQGLQFLIQYYNGEERAKGNILERFSAQQFPDLHSELNLSSLELGDSALYFCASSPGTRDNEQFFGPGTRLTVL.